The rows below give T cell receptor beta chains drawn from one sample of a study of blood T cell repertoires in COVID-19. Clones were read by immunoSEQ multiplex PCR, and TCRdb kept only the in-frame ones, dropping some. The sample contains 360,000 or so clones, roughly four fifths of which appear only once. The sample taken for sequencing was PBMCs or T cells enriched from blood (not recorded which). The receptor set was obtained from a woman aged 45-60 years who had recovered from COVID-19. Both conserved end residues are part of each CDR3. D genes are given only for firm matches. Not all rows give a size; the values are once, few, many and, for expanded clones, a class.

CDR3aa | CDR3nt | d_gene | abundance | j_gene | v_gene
CAQRTSGTDTQYF | TGTGCCCAACGGACTAGCGGCACAGATACGCAGTATTTT | TRBD2 | - | TRBJ2-3 | TRBV30
CASSSGTVNGEQYF | TGCGCCAGCAGCTCCGGGACAGTTAACGGCGAGCAGTACTTC | TRBD1 | - | TRBJ2-7 | TRBV5-1
CAWSVRGSGRPQFF | TGTGCCTGGAGTGTACGGGGTAGCGGGAGGCCGCAGTTCTTC | TRBD2 | - | TRBJ2-1 | TRBV30
CAWSRVGQGPVGEQYF | TGTGCCTGGAGTCGGGTCGGACAGGGGCCCGTCGGCGAGCAGTACTTC | TRBD1 | - | TRBJ2-7 | TRBV30
CASVLQGLFEGYTF | TGTGCCAGCGTCTTACAGGGCCTGTTTGAGGGCTACACCTTC | - | - | TRBJ1-2 | TRBV2
CASSFRGNAYNEQFF | TGTGCCAGCAGCTTCAGGGGAAACGCCTACAATGAGCAGTTCTTC | - | - | TRBJ2-1 | TRBV5-6
CASSPGTAKGQPQHF | TGCGCCAGCAGCCCCGGGACAGCGAAGGGTCAGCCCCAGCATTTT | TRBD1 | - | TRBJ1-5 | TRBV5-1
CASSKTWTGGDEQYF | TGCGCCAGCAGCAAAACATGGACAGGGGGCGACGAGCAGTACTTC | TRBD1 | - | TRBJ2-7 | TRBV4-1
CASIATGGYHGYTF | TGTGCCAGCATTGCGACAGGGGGCTATCATGGCTACACCTTC | TRBD1 | once | TRBJ1-2 | TRBV2
CASSVGGARTDTQYF | TGTGCCAGTAGTGTGGGGGGGGCGAGAACAGATACGCAGTATTTT | - | - | TRBJ2-3 | TRBV19